Sequencing of this T cell receptor (beta chain) was carried out in a study of cytomegalovirus exposure and HLA in healthy donors. Overall study results and limits: Testing in vitro showed a few CMV-associated chains specific for CMV antigens. TCR sequences were mostly rare, though some public TCRs occurred in many donors. Cytomegalovirus status was reportedly diagnosed by the classifier with high specificity and sensitivity.

Remarks on this clone: The target antigen is unknown.

The protocol was immunoSEQ multiplex PCR, while the TCRdb copy is restricted to in-frame clones and leaves out a portion. The table includes under 200,000 clones, about 81% detected once. The CDR3 covers 16 residues. V lost 0 bases to trimming and J lost 0 bases, with 6 bases between them. Germline V CDR1 and CDR2: MNHEY, SVGAGI. The chain links TRBV6-5 to TRBJ2-6; D gene ambiguous. Sequenced sample: PBMCs. The receptor comes from a young woman in good health and CMV-seronegative. The CDR3 reads CASSYSLSSGANVLTF. In DNA, the CDR3 is TGTGCCAGCAGTTACTCACTGAGCTCTGGGGCCAACGTCCTGACTTTC.